This T cell receptor (beta chain) was observed in a study of human T cells and chemical hapten exposure. For the study at large: The study patch tested 0.01% DPC on the upper back and read results at 6 days.

Time point indicated: patch test 1, 2 weeks after DPC sensitization. The sample's treatment: therapeutic diphenylcyclopropenone sensitization with weekly scalp DPC. Someone pulled total RNA out of unfractionated whole blood. In TCRdb, the RACE reads were re-called with MiXCR into one record per CDR3 protein. The profile shows nearly 80,000 distinct CDR3 sequences, 10% to 13% of them singletons. This clonotype occurred many times. The antigen is undetermined. Study results and limitations: TCRs above 1 in 1000 frequency stayed constant with DPC sensitization. Since the donors had alopecia, their immune response may not be the same as that of healthy people.

The sequence derives from a woman aged 50 to 65 with alopecia areata. Some clones in this sample may be carry-over from other donors' samples. Specimen: whole blood, collected in connection with sensitization to the hapten diphenylcyclopropenone (DPC).

The CDR3 loop reads CASSFAGARNQPQHF. In DNA form, the CDR3 reads TGTGCCAGCAGTTTTGCGGGGGCGCGGAATCAGCCCCAGCATTTT. The chain joins TRBV28 to TRBJ1-5, with D maybe TRBD1 (6 bases). Trimming removed 3 bases from V and 4 bases from J, with 13 bases in between. Germline V gives CDR1 MDHEN, CDR2 SYDVKM. The CDR3 is 15 amino acids.